This note documents a single TCR beta chain sequence. The sample belongs to a study of blood T cell repertoires in COVID-19. Study-wide background: In each case, the material was cDNA or gDNA derived from T cells, B-cell-depleted T cells, or PBMCs.

From germline, CDR1 is SGDLS and CDR2 YYNGEE. The CDR3 spans 14 residues. Trimming cost V 0 bases and J 8 bases, with 14 bases left between them. Some clones are missing from TCRdb's copy, which holds only in-frame ones; the method was immunoSEQ multiplex PCR. The sample shows approximately 150,000 clones, more than 70% of them seen only once. The origin of this receptor is a human donor in a cohort sampled during active COVID-19. The rearrangement uses TRBV9 and TRBJ1-2; D call uncertain. The sequenced sample was peripheral blood. The CDR3 DNA reads TGTGCCAGCAGCGTAGGCGTAGGTACCGGGGGCTACACCTTC. Translation gives CASSVGVGTGGYTF. The complete variable domain, with remaining parts taken from reference TRBV9 and TRBJ1-2, reads DSGVTQTPKHLITATGQRVTLRCSPRSGDLSVYWYQQSLDQGLQFLIQYYNGEERAKGNILERFSAQQFPDLHSELNLSSLELGDSALYFCASSVGVGTGGYTFGSGTRLTVV.